The rows below give T cell receptor beta chains drawn from one sample of a study of radiotherapy plus CTLA-4 blockade in lung cancer. The protocol was immunoSEQ multiplex PCR, while the TCRdb copy is restricted to in-frame clones and leaves out a portion. The sample has approximately 110,000 clones; over 65% are singletons. This specimen consisted of peripheral blood, obtained from a patient treated with radiotherapy plus ipilimumab. These receptors were obtained from a human donor with non-small cell lung cancer that progressed on radiotherapy plus ipilimumab. Some clones in this sample may be carry-over from other donors' samples. Both conserved end residues are part of each CDR3. D genes are given only for firm matches. A row's size may be missing; if present it is once, few, many or a size class.

clone size	V gene	D gene	J gene	CDR3 DNA	CDR3 protein
NA	TRBV4-2	TRBD2	TRBJ2-3	TGTGCCAGCAGCCAAGGGGGTAGCGGGGTTTCCCGCACAGATACGCAGTATTTT	CASSQGGSGVSRTDTQYF
NA	TRBV7-2	TRBD2	TRBJ2-7	TGTGCCAGCACCCGACGGGGGGGGGAGCAGTACTTC	CASTRRGGEQYF
once	TRBV25-1	TRBD1	TRBJ2-1	TGTGCCAGCAGTTCCTTAGACAGGGGGAAGGTTGAGCAGTTCTTC	CASSSLDRGKVEQFF
NA	TRBV7-2	NA	TRBJ2-7	TGTGCCAGCAGCCCTCCTGCAGGCTCCTACGAGCAGTACTTC	CASSPPAGSYEQYF
NA	TRBV15	TRBD1	TRBJ1-4	TGTGCCACCAGCAGGGACAGGGACGAAAAACTGTTTTTT	CATSRDRDEKLFF
NA	TRBV6-1	NA	TRBJ2-7	TGTGCCAGCAGTCCACAGTCCTACGAGCAGTACTTC	CASSPQSYEQYF
NA	TRBV7-2	NA	TRBJ2-7	TGTGCCAGCAGCCACCGGGACACTACTTCCTACGAGCAGTACTTC	CASSHRDTTSYEQYF
NA	TRBV2	NA	TRBJ1-1	TGTGCCAGCAGTGAAGAGGCCCTCCCCATGAACACTGAAGCTTTCTTT	CASSEEALPMNTEAFF
NA	TRBV9	TRBD2	TRBJ2-3	TGTGCCAGCAGCAATCCAACTAGCGGGGGGACCCGCACAGATACGCAGTATTTT	CASSNPTSGGTRTDTQYF
NA	TRBV4-2	TRBD2	TRBJ2-1	TGTGCCAGCAGCCTCCGGACTAGCGGGGGCTACAATGAGCAGTTCTTC	CASSLRTSGGYNEQFF
NA	TRBV7-9	TRBD2	TRBJ2-5	TGTGCCAGCAGCTTAGTTGTCGGGGGGGAGACCCAGTACTTC	CASSLVVGGETQYF
NA	TRBV7-8	TRBD1	TRBJ1-3	TGTGCCAGCAGCGCTCAGGGGGTGGCGGGAAACACCATATATTTT	CASSAQGVAGNTIYF
NA	TRBV4-3	NA	TRBJ1-5	TGCGCCAGCAGCCCCGCTATAGGTCAGCCCCAGCATTTT	CASSPAIGQPQHF
NA	TRBV2	NA	TRBJ2-3	TGTGCCAGCAGTGAAGTACGGACCGGGGGTTCTCTTAGGGCAGATACGCAGTATTTT	CASSEVRTGGSLRADTQYF
NA	TRBV5-4	TRBD1	TRBJ2-5	TGTGCCAGCAGCTTGGTTACAGGGGTCCAAGAGACCCAGTACTTC	CASSLVTGVQETQYF
NA	TRBV7-6	TRBD1	TRBJ2-2	TGTGCCAGCAGCTTAGAAGGCGCGGGACAGGGACTCACCGGGGAGCTGTTTTTT	CASSLEGAGQGLTGELFF
NA	TRBV27	NA	TRBJ1-4	TGTGCCAGCAGTTTTTTAGCCGGGTCAGGAGAAAAACTGTTTTTT	CASSFLAGSGEKLFF
NA	TRBV5-1	NA	TRBJ2-5	TGCGCCAGCAGCTTACCGAACCAAGAGACCCAGTACTTC	CASSLPNQETQYF
few	TRBV19	NA	TRBJ1-2	TGTGCCAGAAGAGGGGACTATGGCTACACCTTC	CARRGDYGYTF
NA	TRBV28	TRBD1	TRBJ1-5	TGTGCCAGCAGTCCGGGACAGGGATCTCAGCCCCAGCATTTT	CASSPGQGSQPQHF
NA	TRBV29-1	TRBD2	TRBJ2-1	TGCAGCGTCATGACTAGCGGGGGGCCCGATGAGCAGTTCTTC	CSVMTSGGPDEQFF
NA	TRBV7-2	NA	TRBJ2-3	TGTGCCAGCAGACCAAGTTCAGATACGCAGTATTTT	CASRPSSDTQYF
NA	TRBV7-2	NA	TRBJ1-3	TGTGCCAGCAGCCTCGGGCCGGGGCCCTCTGGAAACACCATATATTTT	CASSLGPGPSGNTIYF
NA	TRBV6-5	TRBD1	TRBJ2-7	TGTGCCAGCAGTACAACAGGGGGCGTAAGCTACGAGCAGTACTTC	CASSTTGGVSYEQYF